The rows below give T cell receptor beta chains drawn from one sample of a study of PD-L1 blockade in urothelial cancer. Assay: immunoSEQ multiplex PCR; the TCRdb copy retains only in-frame clones and omits some. The sample has about 110,000 clones; 70% to 90% are singletons. Sequencing used PBMCs, obtained around atezolizumab (anti-PD-L1) treatment. The source of these receptors is a man over 45 with urothelial cancer. Both conserved end residues are part of each CDR3. D genes are given only for firm matches.

j_gene,v_gene,d_gene,CDR3aa
TRBJ2-7,TRBV27,TRBD1,CASSTRGQAYEQYF
TRBJ1-6,TRBV28,-,CASSPQRAVSSPLHF
TRBJ2-7,TRBV29-1,-,CSVEGGGYLPGAYEQYF
TRBJ2-3,TRBV6-5,-,CASGRGSTDTQYF
TRBJ1-2,TRBV19,-,CASTTANYGYTF
TRBJ1-1,TRBV2,-,CASSVPGNEAFF
TRBJ1-2,TRBV5-4,TRBD1,CASTSQGARRGRGYTF
TRBJ2-7,TRBV18,TRBD2,CASSPVTSGRATEQYF
TRBJ2-7,TRBV6-5,TRBD2,CASSYRGSYEQYF
TRBJ1-5,TRBV7-8,-,CASSFRVNIQPQHF
TRBJ1-1,TRBV6-1,-,CASSDIQGGATEAFF
TRBJ1-6,TRBV19,-,CASSISGDNSPLHF
TRBJ1-2,TRBV4-2,-,CASSQEDTFNYGYTF
TRBJ2-1,TRBV2,-,CASEGATSYNEQFF
TRBJ2-7,TRBV6-6,-,CASSLQGSSYEQYF
TRBJ2-1,TRBV7-2,-,CASSSVVGSEQFF
TRBJ2-3,TRBV6-1,-,CASSRQTSSTDTQYF
TRBJ2-1,TRBV21-1,-,CASSRLAGGHNEQFF
TRBJ2-1,TRBV7-9,-,CASSFPREQFF
TRBJ1-6,TRBV6-4,-,CASRIYGSSYNSPLHF
TRBJ2-7,TRBV15,TRBD1,CATSLGGTGDYEQYF
TRBJ2-1,TRBV18,-,CASSPRGWGEFNEQFF
TRBJ2-1,TRBV19,-,CASSSGGQNEQFF
TRBJ2-7,TRBV11-3,TRBD1,CASSPTGHSYEQYF
TRBJ1-6,TRBV9,-,CASSVGGEDSPLHF
TRBJ2-3,TRBV13,TRBD1,CASSYWTGADTQYF
TRBJ1-6,TRBV5-1,-,CASSLGHYNSPLHF
TRBJ2-7,TRBV15,TRBD1,CATSRGQGASYEQYF
TRBJ2-2,TRBV7-9,TRBD2,CASSPLGGGYTGELFF
TRBJ2-1,TRBV4-1,TRBD2,CASSHLSGSRNEQFF
TRBJ2-3,TRBV6-6,TRBD2,CASRLRESWEDTQYF
TRBJ1-3,TRBV5-1,TRBD1,CASSPGTGGAFSGNTIYF
TRBJ1-5,TRBV5-1,TRBD1,CASSWGQGPNQPQHF
TRBJ2-7,TRBV11-2,TRBD2,CASSQSTGGKSSYEQYF
TRBJ1-6,TRBV27,-,CASGSSYNSPLHF
TRBJ2-2,TRBV7-9,-,CASRQEINTGELFF
TRBJ1-1,TRBV18,TRBD1,CASSSTGGSRNTEAFF
TRBJ2-2,TRBV19,TRBD2,CASSSSGGATGELFF
TRBJ2-1,TRBV6-1,-,CASSEVTAYNEQFF
TRBJ2-4,TRBV4-2,TRBD2,CASSPPGLPIQYF
TRBJ1-5,TRBV7-8,-,CASSLVRQPQHF
TRBJ2-5,TRBV2,TRBD1,CASSRDRGQETQYF